This TCR beta chain is drawn from a study of T-cell memory formation after mild COVID-19. Study background: TCR clusters largely stayed donor specific. Findings and caveats of the study: Some responding clones appeared in pre-infection memory, suggesting cross-reactive memory joined.

As concerns this clonotype: The target antigen is unknown.

Barcoded TCR alpha and TCR beta cDNA libraries with UMIs came from 5'RACE using constant-segment primers. TCRdb reprocessed the 5' RACE reads via MiXCR and lists one record per CDR3 protein. The data hold fewer than 350,000 distinct CDR3 sequences, with 15% to 20% observed a single time. This CDR3 spans 12 amino acids. Germline-derived CDR1 and CDR2 are SNHLY and FYNNEI. V dropped 2 bases and J dropped 8 bases, with 7 bases sitting between them. Material: PBMCs or a T cell subset sorted from them (not recorded which). V is TRBV2 and J is TRBJ2-1; D gene uncertain. The receptor was derived from a man aged 18 to 30 who had mild COVID-19 (a few samples of this study predate the infection). Cell type and time point are not known. CDR3 protein: CASSEIVDEQFF. The CDR3 coding sequence is TGTGCCAGCAGTGAAATCGTTGATGAGCAGTTCTTC.